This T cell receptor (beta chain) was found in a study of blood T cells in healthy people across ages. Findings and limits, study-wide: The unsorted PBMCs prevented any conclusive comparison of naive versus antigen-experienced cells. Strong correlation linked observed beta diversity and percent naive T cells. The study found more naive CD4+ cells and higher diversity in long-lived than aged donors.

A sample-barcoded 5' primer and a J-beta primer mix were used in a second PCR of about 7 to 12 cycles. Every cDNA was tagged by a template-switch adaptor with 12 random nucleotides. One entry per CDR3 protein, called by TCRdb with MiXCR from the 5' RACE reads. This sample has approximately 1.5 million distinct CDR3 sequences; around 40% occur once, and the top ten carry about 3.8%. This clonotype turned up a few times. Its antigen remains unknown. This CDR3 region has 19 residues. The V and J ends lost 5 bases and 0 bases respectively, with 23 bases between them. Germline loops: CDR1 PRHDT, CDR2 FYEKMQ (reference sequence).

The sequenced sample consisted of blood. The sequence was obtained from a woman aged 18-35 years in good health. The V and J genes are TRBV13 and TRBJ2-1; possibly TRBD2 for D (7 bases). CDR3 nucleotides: TGTGCCAGCAGCACCCGAAGGGCAGGGGACTATCACTCCTACAATGAGCAGTTCTTC. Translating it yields CASSTRRAGDYHSYNEQFF.